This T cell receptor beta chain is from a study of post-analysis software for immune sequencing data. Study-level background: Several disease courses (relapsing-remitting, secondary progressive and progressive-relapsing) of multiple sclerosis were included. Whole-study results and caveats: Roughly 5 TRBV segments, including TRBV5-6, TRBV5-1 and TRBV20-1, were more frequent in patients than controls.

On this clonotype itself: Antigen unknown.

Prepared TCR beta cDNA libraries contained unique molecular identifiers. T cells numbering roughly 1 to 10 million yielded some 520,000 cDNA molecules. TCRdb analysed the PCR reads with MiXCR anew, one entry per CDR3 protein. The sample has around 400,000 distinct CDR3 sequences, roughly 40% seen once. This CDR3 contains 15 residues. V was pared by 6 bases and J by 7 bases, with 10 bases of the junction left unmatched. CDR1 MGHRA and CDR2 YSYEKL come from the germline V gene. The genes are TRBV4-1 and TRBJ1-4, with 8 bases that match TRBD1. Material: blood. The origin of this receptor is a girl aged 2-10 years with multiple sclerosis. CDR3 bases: TGCGCCAGCAGACTGGACAGGGTTGAGCGTGAAAAACTGTTTTTT. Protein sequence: CASRLDRVEREKLFF.